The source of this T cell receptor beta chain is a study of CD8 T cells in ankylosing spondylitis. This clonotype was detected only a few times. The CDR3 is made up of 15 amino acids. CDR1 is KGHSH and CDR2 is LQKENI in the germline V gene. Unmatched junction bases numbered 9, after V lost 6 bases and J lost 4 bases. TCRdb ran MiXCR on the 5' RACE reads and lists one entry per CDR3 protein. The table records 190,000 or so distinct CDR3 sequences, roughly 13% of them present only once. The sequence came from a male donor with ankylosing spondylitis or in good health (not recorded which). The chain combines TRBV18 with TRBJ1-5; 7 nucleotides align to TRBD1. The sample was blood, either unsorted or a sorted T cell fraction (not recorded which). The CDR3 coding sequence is TGTGCCAGCTCGCCGGGACAGACACCAAATCAGCCCCAGCATTTT. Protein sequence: CASSPGQTPNQPQHF.